The clone carrying this TCR beta chain was seen more than once but under ten times. The antigen is undetermined. This CDR3 spans 16 amino acids. Germline CDR1 and CDR2: SGHRS and YFSETQ. V gave up 2 bases and J gave up 3 bases; unmatched junction bases: 7. This entry is derived from a study of identical twins. Via MiXCR, TCRdb re-called the 5' RACE reads, giving one row per CDR3 protein. Altogether approximately 530,000 distinct CDR3 sequences are present, around 20% being singletons, with the ten largest covering 0.4% to 0.6%. Study-level findings and limits: Out-of-frame alpha sequences shared by twins were enriched for low generation probability.

This sample was also put to use in a study of yellow fever vaccine responses in identical twins.

The genes are TRBV5-1 and TRBJ2-3; TRBD2 matches 9 bases. The TCR originated in a young woman in good health. Sequencing input: CD4+ T cells sorted from blood. CDR3 protein: CASSFLAGAQTDTQYF. DNA of the CDR3: TGCGCCAGCAGCTTTTTAGCGGGAGCTCAAACAGATACGCAGTATTTT.